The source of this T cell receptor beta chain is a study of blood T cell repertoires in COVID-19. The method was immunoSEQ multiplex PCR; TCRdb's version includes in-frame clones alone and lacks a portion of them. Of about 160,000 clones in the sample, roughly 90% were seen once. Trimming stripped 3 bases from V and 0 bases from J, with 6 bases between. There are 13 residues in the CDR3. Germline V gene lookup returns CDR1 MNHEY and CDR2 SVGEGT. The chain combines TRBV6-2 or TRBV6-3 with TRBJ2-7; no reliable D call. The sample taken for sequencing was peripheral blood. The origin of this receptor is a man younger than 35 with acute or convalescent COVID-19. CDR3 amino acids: CASSYSSSYEQYF. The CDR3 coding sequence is TGTGCCAGCAGTTATAGTAGCTCCTACGAGCAGTACTTC.